The 18 T cell receptor beta chains given below trace back to one sample, sequenced in a study of shared clonotypes between healthy human individuals. Assay: immunoSEQ multiplex PCR; the TCRdb copy retains only in-frame clones and omits some. The sample holds hundreds of thousands of clones, around 81% seen once. Sequencing input: PBMCs. The receptors were sampled from a woman between 40 and 55 years old in good health. Some clones in this sample may be carry-over from other donors' samples.

Comments on this clone: A much more abundant neighbour one base away suggests this may be a read error. The same CDR3 is also encoded by other DNA sequences in this sample. The genes are TRBV30 and TRBJ2-1, with 8 bases identical to TRBD1. The germline CDR1 and CDR2 sequences are GTSNPN and SVGIG (reference sequence). The CDR3 runs to 14 residues. With V trimmed by 8 bases and J by 5 bases, 11 bases remained unmatched. The DNA for the CDR3 is TGTGCCGGCTTACGACAGGGGTCTCACAATGAGCAGTTCTTC. It is translated as CAGLRQGSHNEQFF.

This clone is a singleton in its sample. The V call is TRBV5-4, the J call TRBJ2-3; D is perhaps TRBD2 (6 bases). The CDR3 extends over 13 amino acids. The ends were cut back, 4 bases at V and 12 bases at J, with 18 bases in the middle. The germline gives CDR1 SGHNT, CDR2 YYREEE (reference sequence). DNA for the CDR3: TGTGCCAGCAGCGAAGGACTAACTCAGTCACAGTATTTT. It translates to CASSEGLTQSQYF. The entire variable domain, with the rest obtained from reference TRBV5-4 and TRBJ2-3, is as follows: ETGVTQSPTHLIKTRGQQVTLRCSSQSGHNTVSWYQQALGQGPQFIFQYYREEENGRGNFPPRFSGLQFPNYSSELNVNALELDDSALYLCASSEGLTQSQYFGPGTRLTVL.

This sequence joins TRBV25-1 and TRBJ2-7; 10 nucleotides line up with TRBD2. V was clipped by 3 bases and J by 4 bases; unmatched bases: 6. This CDR3 has 15 residues. Per germline, CDR1 MGHDK and CDR2 SYGVNS. CDR3 loop: CASSEGGAGGYEQYF. The CDR3 DNA is TGTGCCAGCAGTGAGGGGGGAGCGGGAGGGTACGAGCAGTACTTC.

The chain combines TRBV5-4 with TRBJ2-5, with D possibly TRBD1 on 5 matching bases. Germline loops: CDR1 SGHNT, CDR2 YYREEE (reference sequence). V was cut by 2 bases and J by 2 bases, with 10 bases left in between. The CDR3 sequence is 14 residues long. Written as DNA, the CDR3 is TGTGCCAGCAGCTTACACACAGGTCAAGAGACCCAGTACTTC. It translates to CASSLHTGQETQYF.

The rearrangement links TRBV28 to TRBJ1-5; D may be TRBD1 (6 bases). The CDR3 sequence is 15 residues long. Trimming removed 2 bases from V and 6 bases from J, with 14 bases in between. Looked up from germline, CDR1 is MDHEN and CDR2 is SYDVKM. The DNA for the CDR3 is TGTGCCAGCAGTTTACCCCACACAGGGTTTCAGCCCCAGCATTTT. Translating gives CASSLPHTGFQPQHF. The whole variable domain, remainder taken from reference TRBV28 and TRBJ1-5, is DVKVTQSSRYLVKRTGEKVFLECVQDMDHENMFWYRQDPGLGLRLIYFSYDVKMKEKGDIPEGYSVSREKKERFSLILESASTNQTSMYLCASSLPHTGFQPQHFGDGTRLSIL.

A single count supports this clone. This likely came from a read error, as a far larger clone is one base away. J is TRBJ1-2 and V is TRBV4-1, with 8 bases that match TRBD1. CDR1 is MGHRA and CDR2 is YSYEKL in the germline V gene. CDR3 size: 15 residues. The V gene end was trimmed by 4 bases and the J gene end by 3 bases; junction bases not matched to a gene: 7. The DNA for the CDR3 is TGCGCCAGCAGCCCGCCGGGACAGGCAGACTATGGCTACACCTTC. Translating it yields CASSPPGQADYGYTF.

CDR3 in amino acids: CASSSGRNEQYF. The CDR3 nucleotides are TGTGCCAGCAGTTCCGGACGTAACGAGCAGTACTTC. V and J are TRBV7-2 and TRBJ2-7; unclear D gene. The CDR3 covers 12 residues. Germline CDR1 and CDR2: SGHTA and FQGNSA. V lost 6 bases and J lost 5, with 11 bases in between.

The V call is TRBV2, the J call TRBJ2-7, with D perhaps matching TRBD2 (5 bases). Germline V CDR1 and CDR2: SNHLY, FYNNEI. Trimming removed 6 bases at V and 0 bases at J, with 15 bases between. The CDR3 is 15 residues long. The CDR3 bases are TGTGCCAGCAGCGCAAGGCCGAGGGCCTCCTACGAGCAGTACTTC. Its protein is CASSARPRASYEQYF.

CDR3 in amino acids: CASSLGIAPTYEQYF. DNA for the CDR3: TGTGCCAGCAGCTTAGGAATAGCGCCAACCTACGAGCAGTACTTC. This sequence joins TRBV7-8 and TRBJ2-7, with a tentative D call TRBD2 (5 bases). V was pared by 1 base and J by 2 bases, with 12 bases between. This CDR3 comprises 15 residues. CDR1 is SGHVS and CDR2 is FQNEAQ in the germline V gene.

The chain carries TRBV13 and TRBJ2-1, with TRBD2 as a possible D gene (6 bases). CDR3 size: 17 residues. Germline loops: CDR1 PRHDT, CDR2 FYEKMQ (reference sequence). V was clipped by 0 bases and J by 8 bases, with 20 bases between them. CDR3 sequence: CASSLGVSGGIGDEQFF. CDR3 nucleotide sequence: TGTGCCAGCAGCTTAGGGGTGTCGGGCGGGATAGGGGATGAGCAGTTCTTC.

The chain uses TRBV9 and TRBJ1-2; 9 bases fit TRBD1. The V segment lost 2 bases and the J segment 8 bases; nucleotides outside the gene matches: 7. This CDR3 region has 14 residues. CDR1 is SGDLS and CDR2 is YYNGEE in the germline V gene. The CDR3 spells CASSVTRTGEGYTF. In DNA, the CDR3 is TGTGCCAGCAGCGTCACGCGGACAGGGGAGGGCTACACCTTC.

The J gene is TRBJ2-1, the V gene TRBV5-1; 7 nucleotides match TRBD2. The CDR3 is 15 residues long. The junction had 10 bases not matched to a gene; V was cut back by 2 bases and J by 8 bases. The germline CDR1 and CDR2 sequences are SGHRS and YFSETQ. The CDR3 bases are TGCGCCAGCAGCTTAGGAGGGGAGGGGTTCGATGAGCAGTTCTTC. This sequence encodes CASSLGGEGFDEQFF.

The rearrangement joins TRBV4-1 to TRBJ1-3; D is possibly TRBD1 (6 bases). Germline values: CDR1 MGHRA, CDR2 YSYEKL. Trimming stripped 0 bases from V and 0 bases from J, with 12 bases between. The CDR3 spans 17 residues. CDR3 coding DNA: TGCGCCAGCAGCCAAGAGCTTACAGGGTACTCTGGAAACACCATATATTTT. It encodes CASSQELTGYSGNTIYF.

In regard to this clone: This is likely a read error, given that the CDR3 carries no conserved phenylalanine or tryptophan at its end. No DNA is shown, since the ends of the CDR3 on it are uncertain; the CDR3 is the one TCRdb lists. The CDR3 loop is CASSPPEGGPPQK. The chain has TRBV28 and TRBJ2-7; TRBD1, the table's D call, lacks a check against the DNA. Including both end residues, the CDR3 is 13 amino acids long. The germline V gene encodes CDR1 MDHEN and CDR2 SYDVKM.

The chain couples TRBV28 to TRBJ1-1; D unresolved. Germline CDR1 and CDR2: MDHEN and SYDVKM. Trimming removed 7 bases at V and 4 bases at J, with 13 bases between. This CDR3 comprises 13 residues. CDR3 DNA sequence: TGTGCCAGCAACGGCCTGATCGGCACTGAAGCTTTCTTT. It translates to CASNGLIGTEAFF. Variable domain in full (rest from reference TRBV28 and TRBJ1-1): DVKVTQSSRYLVKRTGEKVFLECVQDMDHENMFWYRQDPGLGLRLIYFSYDVKMKEKGDIPEGYSVSREKKERFSLILESASTNQTSMYLCASNGLIGTEAFFGQGTRLTVV.

The CDR3 sequence is CASTTGPFYGYTF. The CDR3, as DNA: TGTGCCAGCACAACAGGGCCGTTCTATGGCTACACCTTC. The V and J genes are TRBV5-8 and TRBJ1-2; TRBD1 is a possible D gene (6 bases). Germline CDR1 SGHTS, CDR2 YDEGEE. With 6 bases removed from V and 4 bases from J, the gap between germline ends came to 13 bases. CDR3 length: 13 amino acids.

This chain joins TRBV6-5 and TRBJ2-7, with TRBD2 matching 11 bases. The CDR3 has 15 amino acids. V lost 2 bases to trimming and J lost 4 bases; unmatched junction nucleotides: 4. Germline assignment: CDR1 MNHEY and CDR2 SVGAGI. CDR3 nucleotide sequence: TGTGCCAGCAGTTACCAGAGGACTAGCGGGTACGAGCAGTACTTC. Protein product: CASSYQRTSGYEQYF.

J is TRBJ2-1 and V is TRBV5-1; 11 positions agree with TRBD1. The CDR3 loop spans 15 amino acids. The germline gives CDR1 SGHRS, CDR2 YFSETQ. J was trimmed by 3 bases and V by 4 bases; bases with no gene match: 3. Here the CDR3 DNA reads TGCGCCAGCAGCCAGGACAGGGGGCTCTACAATGAGCAGTTCTTC. It encodes CASSQDRGLYNEQFF. The entire variable domain, with the rest obtained from reference TRBV5-1 and TRBJ2-1, is as follows: KAGVTQTPRYLIKTRGQQVTLSCSPISGHRSVSWYQQTPGQGLQFLFEYFSETQRNKGNFPGRFSGRQFSNSRSEMNVSTLELGDSALYLCASSQDRGLYNEQFFGPGTRLTVL.